This T cell receptor (beta chain) was recorded in a study of identical twins. In TCRdb, the 5' RACE reads were re-called with MiXCR into one record per CDR3 protein. The table lists 450,000 or so distinct CDR3 sequences, 14% of them singletons. The V gene lost 1 base and the J gene lost 5 bases, with 17 bases spanning the gap. The CDR3 is made up of 16 amino acids. Germline CDR1 reads SGHAT; CDR2 reads FQNNGV. Whole-study results and caveats: Twin pairs' shared out-of-frame alpha sequences were enriched in low generation probability. Invariant T cells like MAIT and iNKT could partly confound the zero-insertion analyses.

As for this clonotype: Its target is not known.

The same specimen was also included in a second study, on yellow fever vaccine responses in identical twins.

The sequence came from a woman younger than 30 in good health. Sequencing was performed on CD4+ T cells sorted from blood. The chain combines TRBV11-2 with TRBJ2-5, with unresolved D. CDR3 protein: CASSLVRSWGHETQYF. CDR3 sequence (DNA): TGTGCCAGCAGCTTAGTTAGGTCTTGGGGTCACGAGACCCAGTACTTC.